Each of the 20 T cell receptor beta chains below was sequenced from the same sample in a study of vaccination and CD4 T cells after COVID-19. Antigen specificity for these receptors is unknown. Treatment meaning: roughly nine-day PBMC culture with coronavirus spike peptide pools or control peptides (ViraFEST assay). With the Oncomine TCR Beta short-read assay, DNA from cultured CD4+ T cells was sequenced. TCRdb analysed the PCR reads with MiXCR anew, one entry per CDR3 protein. The sample carries about 11,000 distinct CDR3 sequences, just under 75% recorded once. Sequencing used CD4+ T cells from blood, cultured in vitro. These TCRs come from a human donor who had recovered from COVID-19.

This rearrangement joins TRBV7-9 to TRBJ2-7; 7 nucleotides align to TRBD1. This CDR3 is 14 amino acids long. With 6 bases clipped from V and 2 bases from J, the junction kept 7 bases outside the gene matches. CDR1 and CDR2 from the germline V gene are SEHNR and FQNEAQ (reference sequence). CDR3 bases: TGTGCCAGCAGGGGGACAGTGGAGCCCTACGAGCAGTACTTC. Translating it yields CASRGTVEPYEQYF.

V gene TRBV6-2 or TRBV6-3 combines with J gene TRBJ1-5, with D perhaps matching TRBD1 (6 bases). V lost 3 bases and J lost 5, with 11 bases in between. This CDR3 spans 14 amino acids. Germline assignment: CDR1 MNHEY and CDR2 SVGEGT. This CDR3 is CASSYLQGHQPQHF. CDR3 nucleotides: TGTGCCAGCAGTTATTTACAGGGACATCAGCCCCAGCATTTT.

This clonotype came up a few times. This chain links TRBV19 with TRBJ1-2; D is possibly TRBD1 (5 bases). This CDR3 has 13 residues. Trimming left V 9 bases short and J 4 bases short, with 15 bases between. Germline loops: CDR1 LNHDA, CDR2 SQIVND (reference sequence). The CDR3 reads CASQQGTAYGYTF. DNA for the CDR3: TGTGCCAGCCAGCAGGGCACGGCCTATGGCTACACCTTC.

This clonotype was counted a single time. The chain joins TRBV7-9 to TRBJ2-3; TRBD1 is a possible D gene (6 bases). Germline values: CDR1 SEHNR, CDR2 FQNEAQ (reference sequence). V was trimmed by 6 bases and J by 0 bases, leaving 16 bases between them. The CDR3 length is 16 residues. For the CDR3, the DNA is TGTGCCAGCAGTCACAGGGACACCATTAGCACAGATACGCAGTATTTT. This gives the protein CASSHRDTISTDTQYF. Full variable domain (outside the CDR3, taken from reference TRBV7-9 and TRBJ2-3): DTGVSQNPRHKITKRGQNVTFRCDPISEHNRLYWYRQTLGQGPEFLTYFQNEAQLEKSRLLSDRFSAERPKGSFSTLEIQRTEQGDSAMYLCASSHRDTISTDTQYFGPGTRLTVL.

V gene TRBV6-2 or TRBV6-3 combines with J gene TRBJ1-1; TRBD1 matches at 12 bases. The CDR3 loop spans 17 amino acids. The V and J ends lost 2 bases and 4 bases, in that order; junction bases with no gene match: 8. The germline V gene has CDR1 MNHEY and CDR2 SVGEGT. CDR3: CASSYPGQGARGTEAFF. Here the CDR3 DNA reads TGTGCCAGCAGTTACCCGGGACAGGGGGCGCGGGGCACTGAAGCTTTCTTT.

The CDR3 region has the DNA TGCAGTGCTAGAGATCGAGGGGGATATGGCTACACCTTC. The encoded protein is CSARDRGGYGYTF. The chain combines TRBV20-1 with TRBJ1-2, with D tentatively TRBD1 (6 bases). The CDR3 loop spans 13 amino acids. V lost 0 bases, J lost 5 bases, and 10 bases lay in between. Germline V lookup: CDR1 DFQATT, CDR2 SNEGSKA (reference sequence).

The CDR3 sequence is CASSPRTGDYGYTF. The CDR3, as DNA: TGTGCCAGCAGCCCGCGGACAGGCGACTATGGCTACACCTTC. The V and J genes are TRBV7-3 and TRBJ1-2; 7 nucleotides agree with TRBD1. Per germline, CDR1 SGHTA and CDR2 FQGTGA. J was trimmed by 3 bases and V by 5 bases; bases with no gene match: 6. This CDR3 comprises 14 residues.

This clonotype turned up a few times. The chain carries TRBV20-1 and TRBJ1-5; weak D call: TRBD1 (6 bases). This CDR3 region has 16 residues. Germline V gives CDR1 DFQATT, CDR2 SNEGSKA (reference sequence). Trimming removed 3 bases from V and 1 base from J, with 16 bases in between. CDR3 loop: CSARERGGMSNQPQHF. In DNA, the CDR3 is TGCAGTGCTAGGGAACGAGGGGGAATGAGCAATCAGCCCCAGCATTTT.

The chain carries TRBV7-9 and TRBJ2-3, with TRBD2 identical over 9 bases. Germline lookup yields CDR1 SEHNR and CDR2 FQNEAQ (reference sequence). CDR3 size: 15 residues. Germline trimming cut 8 bases from V and 2 bases from J; bases unmatched to any gene: 8. The DNA of the CDR3 is TGTGCCAGCGGCCCGACTAGCGGATCCACAGATACGCAGTATTTT. As protein: CASGPTSGSTDTQYF.

The chain combines TRBV21-1 with TRBJ2-2; the table names TRBD1, a call not compared with the DNA. TRBV21-1 is reported as a pseudogene. This CDR3 has 15 amino acids. This CDR3 reads CASSKYGGWPGELFF. In DNA, the CDR3 is TGTGCCAGCAGCAAATACGGGGGTTGGCCCGGGGAGCTGTTTTTT.

This rearrangement joins TRBV28 to TRBJ1-5, with D tentatively TRBD1 (6 bases). Germline lookup yields CDR1 MDHEN and CDR2 SYDVKM. The V end lost 4 bases, the J end lost 2 bases, and 24 bases lay between the germline ends. This CDR3 is 19 amino acids long. In DNA form, the CDR3 reads TGTGCCAGCAGTTCACAGACCGACAGGATTTTAAGTGGCAATCAGCCCCAGCATTTT. Translating it yields CASSSQTDRILSGNQPQHF.

The CDR3 nucleotides are TGCAGTGCTAGAGATAACAGCGGGAATAATTCACCCCTCCACTTT. Its translation: CSARDNSGNNSPLHF. The J gene is TRBJ1-6, the V gene TRBV20-1; unclear D gene. CDR1 and CDR2 from the germline V gene are DFQATT and SNEGSKA (reference sequence). The CDR3 totals 15 residues. The ends were cut back, 0 bases at V and 5 bases at J, with 11 bases in the middle.

This sequence joins TRBV20-1 and TRBJ1-2; a weak D match, TRBD1 (5 bases). Germline CDR1 and CDR2: DFQATT and SNEGSKA (reference sequence). Trimming removed 6 bases at V and 5 bases at J, with 16 bases between. The CDR3 spans 13 residues. The CDR3 DNA reads TGCAGTGCCCGCGGAGGGGCACAGTATGGCTACACCTTC. Translating gives CSARGGAQYGYTF.

The CDR3 nucleotides read TGTGCCAGCAGCTCAGACAGGGGGCATGGCTACACCTTC. It encodes CASSSDRGHGYTF. This chain links TRBV6-1 with TRBJ1-2, with 10 positions matching TRBD1. V lost 6 bases and J lost 6; bases outside the gene matches: 4. This CDR3 has 13 residues. Germline V gene sequence: CDR1 MNHNS, CDR2 SASEGT.

This chain connects TRBV19 to TRBJ2-7, with D unclear. The V end lost 3 bases, the J end lost 2 bases, and 8 bases lay between the germline ends. The germline gives CDR1 LNHDA, CDR2 SQIVND (reference sequence). The CDR3 spans 13 residues. The CDR3 spells CASSIPGTYEQYF. The CDR3 nucleotides are TGTGCCAGTAGTATTCCAGGAACCTACGAGCAGTACTTC.

The chain uses TRBV7-9 and TRBJ1-2; D ambiguous. Germline V lookup: CDR1 SEHNR, CDR2 FQNEAQ (reference sequence). V was cut by 1 base and J by 4 bases, with 10 bases left in between. The CDR3 length is 14 residues. The CDR3 region is CASSLVVIGYGYTF. The CDR3 coding sequence is TGTGCCAGCAGCTTAGTCGTTATCGGCTATGGCTACACCTTC.

J is TRBJ1-5 and V is TRBV7-2; 10 positions agree with TRBD1. This CDR3 spans 15 amino acids. With V trimmed by 0 bases and J by 6 bases, 2 bases remained unmatched. Germline CDR1 is SGHTA and CDR2 is FQGNSA. The CDR3 region is CASSLATGGGQPQHF. The CDR3, as DNA: TGTGCCAGCAGCTTAGCGACAGGGGGCGGTCAGCCCCAGCATTTT.

V and J are TRBV6-2 or TRBV6-3 and TRBJ1-5; D is unresolved. Per the germline V gene, CDR1 is MNHEY and CDR2 is SVGEGT. CDR3 length equals 15 residues. Between the trimmed V and J ends, which lost 6 bases and 2 bases, there was a span of 14 bases. The CDR3 sequence: CASRSGSGGNQPQHF. DNA for the CDR3: TGTGCCAGCAGGTCAGGTTCTGGGGGCAATCAGCCCCAGCATTTT.

This clonotype occurred once. The CDR3 is CASSLHETQYF. The CDR3 DNA sequence: TGTGCCAGCAGTCTTCACGAGACCCAGTACTTC. The rearrangement joins TRBV6-2 or TRBV6-3 to TRBJ2-5, with D hard to call. Germline CDR1 reads MNHEY; CDR2 reads SVGEGT. The length of the CDR3 is 11 residues. The ends were cut back, 5 bases at V and 5 bases at J, with 6 bases in the middle.

The chain joins TRBV28 to TRBJ1-1; TRBD1 matches 7 bases. Germline CDR1 is MDHEN and CDR2 is SYDVKM. The CDR3 runs to 14 residues. V lost 6 bases, J lost 0 bases, and 4 bases stayed unmatched. The DNA for the CDR3 is TGTGCCAGCAGACCGGGACAGATGAACACTGAAGCTTTCTTT. Amino acid sequence: CASRPGQMNTEAFF.